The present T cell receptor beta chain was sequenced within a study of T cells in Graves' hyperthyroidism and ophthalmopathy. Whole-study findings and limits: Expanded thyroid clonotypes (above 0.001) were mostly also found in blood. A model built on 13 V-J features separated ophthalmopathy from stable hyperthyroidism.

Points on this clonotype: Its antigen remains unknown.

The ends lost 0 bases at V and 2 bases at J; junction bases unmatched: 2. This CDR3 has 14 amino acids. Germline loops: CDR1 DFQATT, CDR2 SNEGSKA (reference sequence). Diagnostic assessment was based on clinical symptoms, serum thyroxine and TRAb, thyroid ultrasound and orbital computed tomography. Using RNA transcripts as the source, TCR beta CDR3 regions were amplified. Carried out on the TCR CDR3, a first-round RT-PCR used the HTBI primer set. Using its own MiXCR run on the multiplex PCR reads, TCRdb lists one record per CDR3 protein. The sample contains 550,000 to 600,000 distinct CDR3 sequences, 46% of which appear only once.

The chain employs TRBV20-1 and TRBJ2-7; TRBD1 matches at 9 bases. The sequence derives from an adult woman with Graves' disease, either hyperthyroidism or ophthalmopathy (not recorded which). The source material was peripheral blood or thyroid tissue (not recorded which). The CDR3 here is CSAREWTGAYEQYF. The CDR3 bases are TGCAGTGCTAGAGAATGGACAGGGGCCTACGAGCAGTACTTC.